This TCR beta chain came from a study of T-cell memory formation after mild COVID-19. Findings and limits, study-wide: Later expanders leaned CD4+, whereas day 15 to 85 contracting clones were balanced CD4/CD8. Among contracting clones, CD4+ were mainly CM/EM and CD8+ enriched in EMRA.

The CDR3 has 14 residues. V lost 7 bases and J lost 8, with 20 bases in between. 5'RACE primed from the constant segment yielded TCR alpha and TCR beta cDNA libraries bearing sample barcodes and UMIs. TCRdb analysed the 5' RACE reads with MiXCR anew, one entry per CDR3 protein. The sample lists roughly 200,000 distinct CDR3 sequences, over 20% occurring once. As for this clonotype: The antigen is not known.

The sample consisted of PBMCs or a T cell subset sorted from them (not recorded which). The source of this sequence is an adult woman who had mild COVID-19 (a few samples of this study predate the infection). Cell type and time point are not known. The chain recombines TRBV12-3 or TRBV12-4 with TRBJ1-2, with D maybe TRBD1 (6 bases). The CDR3, as DNA: TGTGCCAGCACCCGGGGGGGAGGGGGTGTCGGCTACACCTTC. Translation gives CASTRGGGGVGYTF.